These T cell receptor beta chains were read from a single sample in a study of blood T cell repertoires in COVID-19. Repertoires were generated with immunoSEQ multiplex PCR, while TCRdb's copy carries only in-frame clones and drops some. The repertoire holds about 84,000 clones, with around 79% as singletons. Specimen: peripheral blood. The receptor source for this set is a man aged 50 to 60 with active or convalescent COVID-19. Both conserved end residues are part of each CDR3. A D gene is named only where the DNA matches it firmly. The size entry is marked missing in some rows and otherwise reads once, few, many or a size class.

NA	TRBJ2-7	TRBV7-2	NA	CASSLSDYEQYF	TGTGCCAGCAGCTTATCAGACTACGAGCAGTACTTC
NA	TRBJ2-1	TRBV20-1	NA	CSADKNEQFF	TGCAGTGCGGACAAGAATGAGCAGTTCTTC
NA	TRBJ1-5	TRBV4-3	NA	CASSPLGRDNQPQHF	TGCGCCAGCAGCCCCCTCGGACGGGACAATCAGCCCCAGCATTTT
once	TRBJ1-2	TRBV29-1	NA	CSVVDSQGFYGYTF	TGCAGCGTCGTCGATTCCCAGGGCTTCTATGGCTACACCTTC
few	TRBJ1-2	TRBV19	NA	CASSHRDSGYGYTF	TGTGCCAGTAGTCACCGGGACTCCGGCTATGGCTACACCTTC
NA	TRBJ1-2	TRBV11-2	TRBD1	CASSLTGPNYGYTF	TGTGCCAGCAGCTTGACAGGGCCTAACTATGGCTACACCTTC
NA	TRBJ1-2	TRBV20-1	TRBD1	CSASPGTGGFYGYTF	TGCAGTGCTAGTCCCGGGACAGGAGGATTTTATGGCTACACCTTC
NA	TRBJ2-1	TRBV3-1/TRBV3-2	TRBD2	CASSPRGGPRQDEQFF	TGTGCCAGCAGCCCCCGGGGGGGACCCCGTCAAGATGAGCAGTTCTTC
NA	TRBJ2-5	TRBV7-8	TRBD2	CASSTPSGGQKTQYF	TGTGCCAGCAGCACCCCTAGCGGGGGGCAGAAGACCCAGTACTTC
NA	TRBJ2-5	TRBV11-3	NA	CASSLNRVGAQYF	TGTGCCAGCAGCTTGAACAGGGTAGGGGCCCAGTACTTC
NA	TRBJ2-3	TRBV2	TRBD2	CASSGGSGGAGSDTQYF	TGTGCCAGCAGTGGCGGTAGCGGGGGGGCCGGGTCAGATACGCAGTATTTT
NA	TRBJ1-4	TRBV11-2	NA	CASSLERGRGEKLFF	TGTGCCAGCAGCTTAGAAAGGGGCAGGGGTGAAAAACTGTTTTTT
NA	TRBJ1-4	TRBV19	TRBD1	CASTGTGSEKLFF	TGTGCCAGCACCGGGACAGGGTCTGAAAAACTGTTTTTT
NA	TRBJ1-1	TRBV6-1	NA	CASSESVGGTEAFF	TGTGCCAGCAGTGAATCGGTGGGGGGCACTGAAGCTTTCTTT
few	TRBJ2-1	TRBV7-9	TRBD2	CASSRGTSASSYNEQFF	TGTGCCAGCAGCCGGGGGACTAGCGCTAGCTCCTACAATGAGCAGTTCTTC
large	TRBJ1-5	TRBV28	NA	CASSPLRGSNQPQHF	TGTGCCAGCAGCCCCCTGAGAGGGAGCAATCAGCCCCAGCATTTT
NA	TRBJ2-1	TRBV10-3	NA	CATRDIDNEQFF	TGTGCCACCAGGGACATAGACAATGAGCAGTTCTTC
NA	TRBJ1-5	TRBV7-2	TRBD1	CASSPQGAQPQHF	TGTGCCAGCAGCCCACAGGGGGCTCAGCCCCAGCATTTT
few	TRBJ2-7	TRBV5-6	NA	CASSPTGHSYEQYF	TGTGCCAGCAGCCCGACTGGACATTCCTACGAGCAGTACTTC
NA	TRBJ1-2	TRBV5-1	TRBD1	CASSSDRGEIDGYTF	TGCGCCAGCAGCTCAGACAGGGGGGAAATAGATGGCTACACCTTC
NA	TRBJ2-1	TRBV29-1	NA	CSVEEWNGGSYNEQFF	TGCAGCGTTGAAGAGTGGAACGGGGGTTCCTACAATGAGCAGTTCTTC
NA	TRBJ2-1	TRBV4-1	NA	CASSQGWGEEQFF	TGCGCCAGCAGCCAAGGCTGGGGGGAAGAGCAGTTCTTC
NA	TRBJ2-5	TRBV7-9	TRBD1	CASSRAAGTGTQGQYF	TGTGCCAGCAGCCGGGCTGCCGGGACAGGGACTCAGGGCCAGTACTTC
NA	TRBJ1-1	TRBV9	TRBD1	CASSVDVGTGNTEAFF	TGTGCCAGCAGCGTAGACGTCGGGACAGGGAACACTGAAGCTTTCTTT
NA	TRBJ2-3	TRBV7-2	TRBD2	CASSLGPSGASTDTQYF	TGTGCCAGCAGCTTGGGACCTAGCGGGGCTAGTACAGATACGCAGTATTTT
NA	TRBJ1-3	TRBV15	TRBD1	CATSRDWTGGNTIYF	TGTGCCACCAGCAGAGATTGGACAGGAGGAAACACCATATATTTT
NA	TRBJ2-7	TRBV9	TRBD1	CASSEADRAPYEQYF	TGTGCCAGCAGCGAGGCAGACAGGGCGCCCTACGAGCAGTACTTC
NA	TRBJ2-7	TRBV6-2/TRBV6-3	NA	CASSYIPQSGEQYF	TGTGCCAGCAGTTATATCCCTCAATCCGGCGAGCAGTACTTC